This T cell receptor beta chain was documented in a study of blood T cell repertoires in COVID-19. This table comes from immunoSEQ multiplex PCR, and its TCRdb copy is limited to in-frame clones, with some not included. The table has 250,000 or so clones, 70% to 90% seen once. Germline assignment: CDR1 SGDLS and CDR2 YYNGEE. Trimming took 4 bases from V and 0 from J, leaving 14 bases between them. The CDR3 length is 17 residues. The sample consisted of peripheral blood. This chain connects TRBV9 to TRBJ1-6, with D uncertain. This clonotype was obtained from a woman in her seventies with active or convalescent COVID-19. The CDR3 loop is CASSSTGSSSYNSPLHF. The DNA of the CDR3 is TGTGCCAGCAGCTCAACGGGGTCGAGCTCCTATAATTCACCCCTCCACTTT.